This TCR beta chain was documented in a study of Tregs in tolerant kidney transplant recipients. Profiling relied on immunoSEQ multiplex PCR, and the TCRdb table lists in-frame clones only, not all of them. The sample lists tens of thousands of clones; 85% to 90% were seen once. Study results and limitations: Some patients' samples used different primers over time, so nucleotide sequences weren't comparable.

For this clone: The antigen is unknown.

Trimming left V 6 bases short and J 1 base short, with 9 bases between. This CDR3 region has 13 residues. The germline V gene has CDR1 MDHEN and CDR2 SYDVKM. The receptor was derived from a human donor who received a combined kidney and bone marrow transplant. The sample was CD4+ T cells from blood, taken before the transplant. This chain uses TRBV28 with TRBJ1-1; TRBD1 might be the D (6 bases). The CDR3 DNA is TGTGCCAGCAGCGGGACACCGAACACTGAAGCTTTCTTT. Protein: CASSGTPNTEAFF.